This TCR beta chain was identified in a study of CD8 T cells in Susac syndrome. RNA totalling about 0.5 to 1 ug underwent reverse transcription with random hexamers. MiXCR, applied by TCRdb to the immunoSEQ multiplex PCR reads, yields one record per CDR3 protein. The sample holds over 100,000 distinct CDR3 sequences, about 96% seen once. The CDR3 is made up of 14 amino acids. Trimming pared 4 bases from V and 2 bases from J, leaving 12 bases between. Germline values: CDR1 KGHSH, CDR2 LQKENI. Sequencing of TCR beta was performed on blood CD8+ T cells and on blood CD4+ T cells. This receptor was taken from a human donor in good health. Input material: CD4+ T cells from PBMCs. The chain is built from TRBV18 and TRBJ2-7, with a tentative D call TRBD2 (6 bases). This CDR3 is CASSQGRTTYEQYF. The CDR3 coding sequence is TGTGCCAGCTCACAAGGACGGACTACCTACGAGCAGTACTTC. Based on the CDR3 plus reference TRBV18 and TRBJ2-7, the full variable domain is NAGVMQNPRHLVRRRGQEARLRCSPMKGHSHVYWYRQLPEEGLKFMVYLQKENIIDESGMPKERFSAEFPKEGPSILRIQQVVRGDSAAYFCASSQGRTTYEQYFGPGTRLTVT.